Shown below are 4 T cell receptor beta chains from a single sample sequenced in a study of lymphopenia after photon versus proton radiotherapy. Sequencing was performed with immunoSEQ multiplex PCR; in TCRdb, only in-frame clones are kept and a portion is missing. The sample consists of about 12,000 clones, less than 90% of them appearing once. The sample was peripheral blood, taken from a patient treated with photon-based radiotherapy. These receptors all come from a man between 60 and 75 years old with pancreatic cancer.

The DNA for the CDR3 is TGTGCCAGCAGCCCTGAACCGGGGACTGGAAACACCATATATTTT. Protein: CASSPEPGTGNTIYF. V gene TRBV6-6 combines with J gene TRBJ1-3, with no clear D. The germline V gene has CDR1 MNHNY and CDR2 SVGAGI (reference sequence). Trimming removed 6 bases at V and 2 bases at J, with 14 bases between. The CDR3 extends over 15 amino acids.

J is TRBJ2-1 and V is TRBV11-1, with D maybe TRBD1 (5 bases). The CDR3 is 14 residues long. V lost 5 bases to trimming and J lost 0 bases, with 8 bases between them. CDR1 and CDR2 (germline): SGHAT, FQDESV (reference sequence). The CDR3 protein is CASSPRVSYNEQFF. DNA of the CDR3: TGTGCCAGCAGCCCCAGGGTCTCCTACAATGAGCAGTTCTTC.

The J gene is TRBJ1-5, the V gene TRBV5-5; weak D call: TRBD1 (6 bases). CDR1 SGHKS and CDR2 YYEKEE come from the germline V gene (reference sequence). The CDR3 totals 16 residues. Trimming took 4 bases from V and 1 from J, leaving 15 bases between them. This CDR3 is CASSRTGLASNQPQHF. The CDR3 nucleotides read TGTGCCAGCAGCCGCACAGGGTTGGCCAGCAATCAGCCCCAGCATTTT.

The chain is built from TRBV30 and TRBJ2-2; D is uncertain. V lost 6 bases, J lost 7 bases, and 18 bases lay in between. This CDR3 comprises 14 residues. Germline loops: CDR1 GTSNPN, CDR2 SVGIG (reference sequence). The CDR3 is CACRGSALDGELFF. CDR3 in DNA: TGTGCCTGCCGCGGCTCAGCCTTGGACGGGGAGCTGTTTTTT.